The entry below gives a single T cell receptor (beta chain) sequence along with its context. Sequencing used immunoSEQ multiplex PCR; TCRdb keeps in-frame clones, though not all of them. The table includes tens of thousands of clones, around 87% detected once. This entry belongs to a study of technical replicates of blood from a few donors. The ends were cut back, 6 bases at V and 5 bases at J, with 14 bases in the middle. This CDR3 is 13 amino acids long. CDR1 and CDR2 from the germline V gene are LGHNA and YNFKEQ. The V call is TRBV4-2, the J call TRBJ2-7, with D perhaps matching TRBD2 (6 bases). The sequence came from a human donor in good health. Some clones in this sample may be carry-over from other donors' samples. The source material was PBMCs. CDR3 nucleotides: TGTGCCAGCAGTCTGTTCGGGAGTAACGAGCAGTACTTC. This sequence encodes CASSLFGSNEQYF.